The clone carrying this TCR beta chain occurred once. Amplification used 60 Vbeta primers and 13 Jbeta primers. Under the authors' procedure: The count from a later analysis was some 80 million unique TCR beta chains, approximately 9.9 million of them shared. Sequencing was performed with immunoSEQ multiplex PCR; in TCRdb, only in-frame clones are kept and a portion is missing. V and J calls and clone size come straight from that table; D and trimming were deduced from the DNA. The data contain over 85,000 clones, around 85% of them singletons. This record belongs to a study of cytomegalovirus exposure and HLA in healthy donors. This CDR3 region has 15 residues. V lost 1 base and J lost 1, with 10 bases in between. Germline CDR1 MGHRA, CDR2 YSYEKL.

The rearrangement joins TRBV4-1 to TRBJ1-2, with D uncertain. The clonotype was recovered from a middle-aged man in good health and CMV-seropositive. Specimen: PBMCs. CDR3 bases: TGCGCCAGCAGCCAAGGGGCGGGGTATAACTATGGCTACACCTTC. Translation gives CASSQGAGYNYGYTF.